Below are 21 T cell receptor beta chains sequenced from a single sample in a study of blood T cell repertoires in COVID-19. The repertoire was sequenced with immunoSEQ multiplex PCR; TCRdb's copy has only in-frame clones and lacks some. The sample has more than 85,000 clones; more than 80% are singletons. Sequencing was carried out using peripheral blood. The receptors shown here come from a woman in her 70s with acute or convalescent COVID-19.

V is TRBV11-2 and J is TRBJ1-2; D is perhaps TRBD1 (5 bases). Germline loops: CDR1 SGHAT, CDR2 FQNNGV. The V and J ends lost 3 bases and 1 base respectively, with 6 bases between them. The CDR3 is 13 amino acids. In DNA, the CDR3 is TGTGCCAGCAGCTTGACAGATAACTATGGCTACACCTTC. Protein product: CASSLTDNYGYTF.

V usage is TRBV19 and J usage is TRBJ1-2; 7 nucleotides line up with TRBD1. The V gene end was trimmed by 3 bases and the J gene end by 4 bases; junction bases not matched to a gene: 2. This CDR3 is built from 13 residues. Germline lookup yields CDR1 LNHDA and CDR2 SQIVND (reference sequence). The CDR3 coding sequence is TGTGCCAGTAGTATCCGGGACAGCTATGGCTACACCTTC. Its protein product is CASSIRDSYGYTF.

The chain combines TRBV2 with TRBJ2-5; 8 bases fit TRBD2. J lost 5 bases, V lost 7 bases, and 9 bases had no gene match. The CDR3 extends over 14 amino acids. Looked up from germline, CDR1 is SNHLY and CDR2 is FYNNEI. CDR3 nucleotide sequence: TGTGCCAGCACCCCCGGGGGGGCTTGGGAGACCCAGTACTTC. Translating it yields CASTPGGAWETQYF.

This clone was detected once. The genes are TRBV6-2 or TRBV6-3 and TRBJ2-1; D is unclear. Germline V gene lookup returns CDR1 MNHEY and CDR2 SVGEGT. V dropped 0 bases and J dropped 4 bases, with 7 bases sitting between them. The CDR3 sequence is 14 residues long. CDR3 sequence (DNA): TGTGCCAGCAGTTACTCTGCCACTTACAATGAGCAGTTCTTC. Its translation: CASSYSATYNEQFF.

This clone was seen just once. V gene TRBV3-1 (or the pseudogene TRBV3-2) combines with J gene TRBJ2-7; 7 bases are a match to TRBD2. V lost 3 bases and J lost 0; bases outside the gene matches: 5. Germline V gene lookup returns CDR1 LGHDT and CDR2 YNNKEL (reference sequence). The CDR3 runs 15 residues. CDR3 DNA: TGTGCCAGCAGCCAGGGGGGACTACCCTCCTACGAGCAGTACTTC. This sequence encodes CASSQGGLPSYEQYF.

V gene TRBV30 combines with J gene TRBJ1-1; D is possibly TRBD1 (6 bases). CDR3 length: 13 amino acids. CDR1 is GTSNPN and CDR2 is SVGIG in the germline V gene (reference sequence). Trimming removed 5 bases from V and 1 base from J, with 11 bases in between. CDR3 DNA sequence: TGTGCCTGGGTGCGGACAGCGAACACTGAAGCTTTCTTT. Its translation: CAWVRTANTEAFF.

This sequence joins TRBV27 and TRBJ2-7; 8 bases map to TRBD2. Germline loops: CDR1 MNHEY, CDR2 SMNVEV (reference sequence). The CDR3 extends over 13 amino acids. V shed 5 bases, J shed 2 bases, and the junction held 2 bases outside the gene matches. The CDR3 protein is CASSAGGAYEQYF. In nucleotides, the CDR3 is TGTGCCAGCAGTGCGGGGGGCGCCTACGAGCAGTACTTC.

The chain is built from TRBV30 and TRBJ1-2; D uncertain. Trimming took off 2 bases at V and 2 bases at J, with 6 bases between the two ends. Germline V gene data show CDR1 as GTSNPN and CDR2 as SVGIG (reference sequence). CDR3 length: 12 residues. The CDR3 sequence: CAWSRRNYGYTF. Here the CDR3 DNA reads TGTGCCTGGAGTCGGAGGAACTATGGCTACACCTTC.

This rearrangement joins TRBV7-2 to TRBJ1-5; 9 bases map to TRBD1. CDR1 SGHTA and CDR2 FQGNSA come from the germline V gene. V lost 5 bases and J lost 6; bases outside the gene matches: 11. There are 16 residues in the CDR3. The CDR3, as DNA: TGTGCCAGCAGCCCTAAGGGGGGACAGGGCGTTCAGCCCCAGCATTTT. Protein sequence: CASSPKGGQGVQPQHF.

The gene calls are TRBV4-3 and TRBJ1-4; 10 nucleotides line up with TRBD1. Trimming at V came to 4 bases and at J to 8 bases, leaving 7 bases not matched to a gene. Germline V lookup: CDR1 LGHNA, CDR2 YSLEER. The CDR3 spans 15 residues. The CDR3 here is CASSLDRGRREKLFF. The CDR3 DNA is TGCGCCAGCAGCCTTGACAGGGGGCGAAGGGAAAAACTGTTTTTT.

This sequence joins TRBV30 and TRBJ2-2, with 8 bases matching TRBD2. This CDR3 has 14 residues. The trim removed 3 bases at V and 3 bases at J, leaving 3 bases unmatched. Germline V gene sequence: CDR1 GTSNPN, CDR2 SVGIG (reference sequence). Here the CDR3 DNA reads TGTGCCTGGAGGTCTAGCGGGTACACCGGGGAGCTGTTTTTT. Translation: CAWRSSGYTGELFF.

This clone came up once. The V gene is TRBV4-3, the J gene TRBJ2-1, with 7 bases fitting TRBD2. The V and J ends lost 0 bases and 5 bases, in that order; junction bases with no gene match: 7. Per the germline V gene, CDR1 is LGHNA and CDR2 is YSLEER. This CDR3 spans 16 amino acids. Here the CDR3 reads CASSQDRRGSDNEQFF. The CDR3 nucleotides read TGCGCCAGCAGCCAAGATCGGCGGGGGTCGGACAATGAGCAGTTCTTC.

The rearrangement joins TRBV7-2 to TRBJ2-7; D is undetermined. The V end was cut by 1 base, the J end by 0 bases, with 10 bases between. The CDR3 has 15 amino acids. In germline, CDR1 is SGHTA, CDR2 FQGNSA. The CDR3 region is CASSLEPALSYEQYF. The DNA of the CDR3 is TGTGCCAGCAGCTTAGAACCAGCGCTCTCCTACGAGCAGTACTTC.

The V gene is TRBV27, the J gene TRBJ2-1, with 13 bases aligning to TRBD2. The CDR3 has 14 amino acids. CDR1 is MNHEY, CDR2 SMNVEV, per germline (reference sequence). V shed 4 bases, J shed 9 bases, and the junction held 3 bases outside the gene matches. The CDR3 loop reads CASSWTSGSGEQFF. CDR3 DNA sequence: TGTGCCAGCAGTTGGACTAGCGGGAGCGGTGAGCAGTTCTTC.

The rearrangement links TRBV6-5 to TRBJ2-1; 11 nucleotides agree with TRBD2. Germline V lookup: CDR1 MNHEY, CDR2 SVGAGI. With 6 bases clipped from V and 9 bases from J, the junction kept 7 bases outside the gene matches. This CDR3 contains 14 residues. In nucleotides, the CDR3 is TGTGCCAGCAGGTACCCTAGCGGGGGGTCTGAGCAGTTCTTC. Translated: CASRYPSGGSEQFF.

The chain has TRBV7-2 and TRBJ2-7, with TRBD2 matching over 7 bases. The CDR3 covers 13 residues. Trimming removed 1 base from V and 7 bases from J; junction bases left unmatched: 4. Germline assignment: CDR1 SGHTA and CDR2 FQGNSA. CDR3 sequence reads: CASSLGGGGEQYF. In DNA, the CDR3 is TGTGCCAGCAGCTTAGGGGGCGGGGGAGAGCAGTACTTC. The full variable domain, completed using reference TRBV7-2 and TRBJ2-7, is GAGVSQSPSNKVTEKGKDVELRCDPISGHTALYWYRQSLGQGLEFLIYFQGNSAPDKSGLPSDRFSAERTGGSVSTLTIQRTQQEDSAVYLCASSLGGGGEQYFGPGTRLTVT.

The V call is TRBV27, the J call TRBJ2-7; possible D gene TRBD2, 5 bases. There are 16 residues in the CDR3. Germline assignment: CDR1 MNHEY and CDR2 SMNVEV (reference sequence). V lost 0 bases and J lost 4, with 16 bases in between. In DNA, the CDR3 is TGTGCCAGCAGTTTATCCCCCCTAGGGAGTGGGTACGAGCAGTACTTC. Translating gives CASSLSPLGSGYEQYF.

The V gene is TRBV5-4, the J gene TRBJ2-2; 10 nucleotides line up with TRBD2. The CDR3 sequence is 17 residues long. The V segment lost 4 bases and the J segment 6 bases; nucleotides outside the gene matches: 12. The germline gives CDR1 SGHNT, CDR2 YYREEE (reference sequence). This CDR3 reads CASSGGTSGRASGELFF. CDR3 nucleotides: TGTGCCAGCAGCGGAGGTACAAGCGGGAGGGCTTCCGGGGAGCTGTTTTTT.

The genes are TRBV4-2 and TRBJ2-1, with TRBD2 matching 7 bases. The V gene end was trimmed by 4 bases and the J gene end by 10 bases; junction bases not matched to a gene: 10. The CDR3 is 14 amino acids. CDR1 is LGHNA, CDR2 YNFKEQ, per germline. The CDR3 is CASSLPRGEGEQFF. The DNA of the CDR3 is TGTGCCAGCAGCCTCCCTCGGGGGGAGGGCGAGCAGTTCTTC.

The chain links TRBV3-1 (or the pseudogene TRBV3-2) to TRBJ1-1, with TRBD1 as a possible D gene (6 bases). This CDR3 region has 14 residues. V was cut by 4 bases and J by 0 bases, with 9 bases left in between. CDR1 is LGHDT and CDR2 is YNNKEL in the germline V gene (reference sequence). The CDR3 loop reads CASSPGQMNTEAFF. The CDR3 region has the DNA TGTGCCAGCAGCCCCGGACAGATGAACACTGAAGCTTTCTTT.

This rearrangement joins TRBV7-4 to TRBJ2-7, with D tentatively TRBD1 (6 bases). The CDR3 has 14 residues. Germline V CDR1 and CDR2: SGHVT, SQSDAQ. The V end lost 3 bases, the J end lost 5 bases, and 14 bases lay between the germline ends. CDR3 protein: CASSLSGETHEQYF. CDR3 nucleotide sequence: TGTGCCAGCAGCTTGTCAGGGGAAACCCACGAGCAGTACTTC.